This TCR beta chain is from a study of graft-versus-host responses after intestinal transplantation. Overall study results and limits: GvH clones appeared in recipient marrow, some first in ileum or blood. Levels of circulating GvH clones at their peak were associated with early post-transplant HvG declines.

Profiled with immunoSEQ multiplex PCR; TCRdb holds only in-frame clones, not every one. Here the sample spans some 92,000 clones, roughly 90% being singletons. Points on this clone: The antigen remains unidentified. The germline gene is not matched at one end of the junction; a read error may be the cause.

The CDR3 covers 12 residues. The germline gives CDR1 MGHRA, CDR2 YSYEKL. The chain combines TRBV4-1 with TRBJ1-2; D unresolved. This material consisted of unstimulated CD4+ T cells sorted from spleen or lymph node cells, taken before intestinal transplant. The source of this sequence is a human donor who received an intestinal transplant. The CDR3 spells CASSKELGGYTF. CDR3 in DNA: TGCGCCAGCAGCAAAGAACTTGGCGGCTACACCTTC.